One TCR beta chain is described in this entry. This sample is drawn from a study of blood T cell repertoires in COVID-19. Recruitment covered about two dozen US areas and drew participants whose ages spanned roughly 18 to 100 years. Cohort 3 donors counted as recovered after two negative PCRs, clearance, or resolved symptoms. The method was immunoSEQ multiplex PCR; TCRdb's version includes in-frame clones alone and lacks a portion of them. The sample holds hundreds of thousands of clones, around 89% seen once. Germline V gene lookup returns CDR1 SGHTS and CDR2 YDEGEE. The V and J ends lost 4 bases and 4 bases, in that order; junction bases with no gene match: 7. The CDR3 contains 15 residues.

The clonotype originates from a middle-aged woman who had recovered from COVID-19. Sequencing was performed on PBMCs or T cells enriched from blood (not recorded which). This chain connects TRBV5-8 to TRBJ2-2, with 7 positions matching TRBD2. This CDR3 reads CASSPGTKGTGELFF. CDR3 in DNA: TGTGCCAGCAGCCCAGGGACTAAGGGCACCGGGGAGCTGTTTTTT.